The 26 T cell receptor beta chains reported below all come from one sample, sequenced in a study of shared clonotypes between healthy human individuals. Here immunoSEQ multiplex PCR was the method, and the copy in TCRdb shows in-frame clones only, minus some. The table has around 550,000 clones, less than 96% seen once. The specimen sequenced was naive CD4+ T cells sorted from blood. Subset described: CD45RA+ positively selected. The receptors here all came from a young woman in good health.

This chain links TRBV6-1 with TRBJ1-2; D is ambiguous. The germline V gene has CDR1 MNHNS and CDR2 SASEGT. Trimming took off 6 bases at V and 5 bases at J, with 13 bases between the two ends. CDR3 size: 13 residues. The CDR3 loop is CASRRPGVYGYTF. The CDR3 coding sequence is TGTGCCAGCAGGCGACCTGGGGTGTATGGCTACACCTTC.

CDR3 bases: TGTGCCAGCAATGCCGTTAGCTCTGGGGCCAACGTCCTGACTTTC. Protein sequence: CASNAVSSGANVLTF. This chain links TRBV6-5 with TRBJ2-6; D is unclear. V lost 7 bases and J 0 bases, leaving 10 bases between the germline ends. The CDR3 spans 15 residues. CDR1 is MNHEY, CDR2 SVGAGI, per germline.

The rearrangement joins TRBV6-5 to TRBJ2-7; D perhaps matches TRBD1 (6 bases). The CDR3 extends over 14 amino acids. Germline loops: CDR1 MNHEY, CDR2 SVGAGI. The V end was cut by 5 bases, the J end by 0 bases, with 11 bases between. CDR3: CASSNRVSSYEQYF. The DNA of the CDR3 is TGTGCCAGCAGTAACAGGGTTAGCTCCTACGAGCAGTACTTC.

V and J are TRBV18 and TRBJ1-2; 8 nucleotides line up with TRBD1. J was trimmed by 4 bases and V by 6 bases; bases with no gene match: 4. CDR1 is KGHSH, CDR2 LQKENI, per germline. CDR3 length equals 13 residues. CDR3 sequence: CASSSTGGYGYTF. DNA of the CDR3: TGTGCCAGCTCTTCCACAGGGGGCTATGGCTACACCTTC.

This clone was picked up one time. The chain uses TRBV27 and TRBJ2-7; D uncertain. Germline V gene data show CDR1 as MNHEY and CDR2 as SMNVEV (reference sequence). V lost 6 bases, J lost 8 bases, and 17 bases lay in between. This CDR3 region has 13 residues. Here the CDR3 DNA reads TGTGCCAGCAGCCGGTCGGACGGCATCCAGCAGTACTTC. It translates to CASSRSDGIQQYF.

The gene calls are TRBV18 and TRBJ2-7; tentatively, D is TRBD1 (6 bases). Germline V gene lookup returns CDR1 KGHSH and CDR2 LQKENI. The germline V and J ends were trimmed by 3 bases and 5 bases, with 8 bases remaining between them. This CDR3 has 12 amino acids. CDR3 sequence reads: CASSPTGNEQYF. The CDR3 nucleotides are TGTGCCAGCTCACCCACAGGGAACGAGCAGTACTTC.

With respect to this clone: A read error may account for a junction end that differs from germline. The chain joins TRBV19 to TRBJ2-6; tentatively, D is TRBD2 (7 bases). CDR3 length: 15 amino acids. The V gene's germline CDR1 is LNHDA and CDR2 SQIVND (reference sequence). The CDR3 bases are TGTGCCAATAGTAAGGGGGGGGCTGGGGCCAACGTCCTGACTTTC. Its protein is CANSKGGAGANVLTF.

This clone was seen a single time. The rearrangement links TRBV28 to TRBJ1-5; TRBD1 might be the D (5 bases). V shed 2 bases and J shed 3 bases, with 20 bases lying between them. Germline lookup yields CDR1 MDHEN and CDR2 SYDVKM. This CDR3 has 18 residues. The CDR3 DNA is TGTGCCAGCAGTTTACTGGGGCGGAGAGGGGAGTACAATCAGCCCCAGCATTTT. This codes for CASSLLGRRGEYNQPQHF.

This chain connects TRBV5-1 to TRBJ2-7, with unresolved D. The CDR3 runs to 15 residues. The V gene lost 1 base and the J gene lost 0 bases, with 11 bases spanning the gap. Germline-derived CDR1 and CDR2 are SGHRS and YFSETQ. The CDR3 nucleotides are TGCGCCAGCAGCTTGCGCGCTGAGAGCTCCTACGAGCAGTACTTC. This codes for CASSLRAESSYEQYF.

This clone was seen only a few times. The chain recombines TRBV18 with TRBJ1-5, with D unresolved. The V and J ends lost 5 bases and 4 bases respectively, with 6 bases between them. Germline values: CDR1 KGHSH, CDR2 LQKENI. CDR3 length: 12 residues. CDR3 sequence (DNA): TGTGCCAGCTCAACTATTAATCAGCCCCAGCATTTT. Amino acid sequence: CASSTINQPQHF.

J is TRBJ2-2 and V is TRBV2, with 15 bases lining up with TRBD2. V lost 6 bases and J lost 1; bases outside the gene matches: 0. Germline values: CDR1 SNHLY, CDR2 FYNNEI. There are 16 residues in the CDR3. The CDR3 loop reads CASRGLAGGNTGELFF. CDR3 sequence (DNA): TGTGCCAGCAGGGGACTAGCGGGAGGGAACACCGGGGAGCTGTTTTTT.

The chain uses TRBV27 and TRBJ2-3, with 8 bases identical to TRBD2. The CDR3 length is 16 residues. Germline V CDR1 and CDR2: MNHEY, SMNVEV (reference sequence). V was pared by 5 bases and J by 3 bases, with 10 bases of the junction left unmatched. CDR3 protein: CASSPWAGGGTDTQYF. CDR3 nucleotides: TGTGCCAGCAGTCCTTGGGCGGGAGGTGGTACAGATACGCAGTATTTT.

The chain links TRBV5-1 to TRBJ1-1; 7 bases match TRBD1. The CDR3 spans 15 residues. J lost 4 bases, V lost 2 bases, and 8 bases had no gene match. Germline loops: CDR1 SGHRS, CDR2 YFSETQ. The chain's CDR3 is CASSFSGTESTEAFF. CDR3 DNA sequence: TGCGCCAGCAGCTTTTCCGGGACAGAAAGCACTGAAGCTTTCTTT. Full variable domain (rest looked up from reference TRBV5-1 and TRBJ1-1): KAGVTQTPRYLIKTRGQQVTLSCSPISGHRSVSWYQQTPGQGLQFLFEYFSETQRNKGNFPGRFSGRQFSNSRSEMNVSTLELGDSALYLCASSFSGTESTEAFFGQGTRLTVV.

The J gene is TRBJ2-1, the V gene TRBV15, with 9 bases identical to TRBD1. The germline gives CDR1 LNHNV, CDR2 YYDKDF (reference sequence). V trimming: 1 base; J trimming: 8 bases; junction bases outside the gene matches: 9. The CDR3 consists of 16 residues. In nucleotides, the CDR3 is TGTGCCACCAGCAGAGGACCGGGACAGGGTTCCGATGAGCAGTTCTTC. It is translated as CATSRGPGQGSDEQFF.

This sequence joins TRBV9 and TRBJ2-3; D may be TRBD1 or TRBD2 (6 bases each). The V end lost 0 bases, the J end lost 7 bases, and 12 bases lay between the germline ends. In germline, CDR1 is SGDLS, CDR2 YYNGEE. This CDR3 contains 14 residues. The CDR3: CASSVARGGNTQYF. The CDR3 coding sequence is TGTGCCAGCAGCGTAGCACGAGGGGGGAATACGCAGTATTTT.

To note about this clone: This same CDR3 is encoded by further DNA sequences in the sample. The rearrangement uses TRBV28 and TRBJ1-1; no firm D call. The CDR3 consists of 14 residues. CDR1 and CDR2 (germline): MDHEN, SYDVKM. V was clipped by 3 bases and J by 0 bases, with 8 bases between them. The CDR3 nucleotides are TGTGCCAGCAGTTTGCTGGGGATGAACACTGAAGCTTTCTTT. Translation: CASSLLGMNTEAFF.

As DNA, the CDR3 is TGTGCCAGCAGCAGAAGCGGCTCGGCAGGGGTTCTTCATGGCTACACCTTC. Its translation is CASSRSGSAGVLHGYTF. The rearrangement uses TRBV11-2 and TRBJ1-2; D perhaps matches TRBD1 (6 bases). Between the trimmed V and J ends, which lost 5 bases and 6 bases, there was a span of 25 bases. This CDR3 has 17 residues. Germline CDR1 and CDR2: SGHAT and FQNNGV.

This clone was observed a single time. The CDR3 DNA reads as TGTGCCAGCAGCGCGAAAAGGGACAGAGTCAATGAGCAGTTCTTC. Its translation: CASSAKRDRVNEQFF. The chain employs TRBV11-3 and TRBJ2-1; 7 nucleotides align to TRBD1. With V trimmed by 5 bases and J by 6 bases, 10 bases remained unmatched. Germline-derived CDR1 and CDR2 are SGHNT and YENEEA. The length of the CDR3 is 15 residues.

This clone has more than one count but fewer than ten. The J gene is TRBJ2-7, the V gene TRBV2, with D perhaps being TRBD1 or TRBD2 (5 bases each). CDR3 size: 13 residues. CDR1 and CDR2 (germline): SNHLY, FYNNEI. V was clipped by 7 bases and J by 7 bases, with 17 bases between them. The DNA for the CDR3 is TGTGCCAGCACCGGGGCCTCAGGGCGGGAGCAGTACTTC. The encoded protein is CASTGASGREQYF.

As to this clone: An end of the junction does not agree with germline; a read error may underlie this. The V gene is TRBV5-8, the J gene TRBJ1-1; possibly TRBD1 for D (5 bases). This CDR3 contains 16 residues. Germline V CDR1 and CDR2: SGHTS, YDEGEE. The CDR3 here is CASSLSVVGVNTEAFF. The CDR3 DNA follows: TGTGCCAGCAGCCTGTCGGTGGTGGGGGTGAATACTGAAGCTTTCTTT.

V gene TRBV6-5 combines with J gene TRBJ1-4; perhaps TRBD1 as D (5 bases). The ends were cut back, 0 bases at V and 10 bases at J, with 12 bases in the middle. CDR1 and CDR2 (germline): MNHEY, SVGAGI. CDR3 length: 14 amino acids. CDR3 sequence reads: CASSYSIGGGKLFF. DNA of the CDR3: TGTGCCAGCAGTTACTCGATTGGGGGGGGAAAACTGTTTTTT.

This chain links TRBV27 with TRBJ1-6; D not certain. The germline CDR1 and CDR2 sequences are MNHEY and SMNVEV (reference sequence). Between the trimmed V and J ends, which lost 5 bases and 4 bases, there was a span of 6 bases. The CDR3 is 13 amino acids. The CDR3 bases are TGTGCCAGCAGTCCCAGATATAATTCACCCCTCCACTTT. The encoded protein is CASSPRYNSPLHF.

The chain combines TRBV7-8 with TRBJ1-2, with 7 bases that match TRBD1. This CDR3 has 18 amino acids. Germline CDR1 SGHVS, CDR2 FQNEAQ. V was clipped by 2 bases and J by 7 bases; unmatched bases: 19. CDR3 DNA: TGTGCCAGCAGCTTATTTCAAAGTACGATGACAGGGACAACTGGCTACACCTTC. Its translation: CASSLFQSTMTGTTGYTF.

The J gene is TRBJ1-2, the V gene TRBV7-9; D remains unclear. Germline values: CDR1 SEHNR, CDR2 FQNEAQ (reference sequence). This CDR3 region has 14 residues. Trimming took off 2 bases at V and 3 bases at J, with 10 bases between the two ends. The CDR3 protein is CASSLTTWDYGYTF. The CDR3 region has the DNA TGTGCCAGCAGCTTAACGACGTGGGACTATGGCTACACCTTC.

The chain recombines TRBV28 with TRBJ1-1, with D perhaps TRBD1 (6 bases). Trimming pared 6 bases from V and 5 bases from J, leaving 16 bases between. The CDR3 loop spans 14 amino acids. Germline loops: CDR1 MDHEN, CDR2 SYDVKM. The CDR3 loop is CASRFQGHGTEAFF. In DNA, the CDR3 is TGTGCCAGCAGGTTCCAGGGGCATGGTACTGAAGCTTTCTTT.

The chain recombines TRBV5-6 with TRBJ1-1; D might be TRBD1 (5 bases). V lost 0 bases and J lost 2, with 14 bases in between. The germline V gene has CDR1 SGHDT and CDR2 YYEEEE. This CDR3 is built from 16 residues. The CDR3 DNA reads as TGTGCCAGCAGCTTGGCCGGGGGTTGGGTAAACACTGAAGCTTTCTTT. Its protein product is CASSLAGGWVNTEAFF. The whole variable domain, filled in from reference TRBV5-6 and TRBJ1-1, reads DAGVTQSPTHLIKTRGQQVTLRCSPKSGHDTVSWYQQALGQGPQFIFQYYEEEERQRGNFPDRFSGHQFPNYSSELNVNALLLGDSALYLCASSLAGGWVNTEAFFGQGTRLTVV.